Below are 8 T cell receptor beta chains sequenced from a single sample in a study of CD8 T cells in ankylosing spondylitis. Using its own MiXCR run on the 5' RACE reads, TCRdb lists one record per CDR3 protein. The sample lists approximately 24,000 distinct CDR3 sequences; around 2.5% were seen once. The sample consisted of blood, either unsorted or a sorted T cell fraction (not recorded which). These receptors were taken from a female donor with ankylosing spondylitis or in good health (not recorded which).

This clonotype was counted many times. J is TRBJ2-7 and V is TRBV9, with D perhaps TRBD1 (6 bases). CDR1 and CDR2 from the germline V gene are SGDLS and YYNGEE. This CDR3 region has 15 residues. Trimming stripped 0 bases from V and 0 bases from J, with 10 bases between. CDR3: CASSVGTASSYEQYF. Written as DNA, the CDR3 is TGTGCCAGCAGCGTAGGGACAGCCAGCTCCTACGAGCAGTACTTC.

This clonotype has a count of ten or more. This sequence joins TRBV9 and TRBJ2-2; D possibly uses TRBD1 or TRBD2 (5 bases each). This CDR3 region has 17 residues. The germline V and J ends were trimmed by 0 bases and 0 bases, with 12 bases remaining between them. CDR1 SGDLS and CDR2 YYNGEE come from the germline V gene. Here the CDR3 reads CASSVAGGSANTGELFF. CDR3 bases: TGTGCCAGCAGCGTAGCTGGGGGTTCCGCGAACACCGGGGAGCTGTTTTTT. Using reference TRBV9 and TRBJ2-2 for the parts outside the CDR3, the full variable domain is DSGVTQTPKHLITATGQRVTLRCSPRSGDLSVYWYQQSLDQGLQFLIQYYNGEERAKGNILERFSAQQFPDLHSELNLSSLELGDSALYFCASSVAGGSANTGELFFGEGSRLTVL.

In its sample, this clonotype was seen many times. This chain joins TRBV9 and TRBJ2-1; possible D gene TRBD2, 5 bases. The CDR3 is 13 residues long. In germline, CDR1 is SGDLS, CDR2 YYNGEE. The V gene lost 0 bases and the J gene lost 5 bases, with 6 bases spanning the gap. CDR3 nucleotides: TGTGCCAGCAGCGTAGCGACTAACAATGAGCAGTTCTTC. Translation: CASSVATNNEQFF.

This clonotype has a count of ten or more. The V and J genes are TRBV9 and TRBJ2-5; D uncertain. V was clipped by 0 bases and J by 4 bases, with 7 bases between them. The germline V gene has CDR1 SGDLS and CDR2 YYNGEE. The length of the CDR3 is 13 residues. The CDR3 DNA is TGTGCCAGCAGCGTAGCCCCACGAGAGACCCAGTACTTC. Translating it yields CASSVAPRETQYF.

This clonotype was counted at least ten times. The CDR3 coding sequence is TGTGCCAGCAGCCCCACTAGCGGGAGCACGGGGCGGAATGAGCAGTTCTTC. The encoded protein is CASSPTSGSTGRNEQFF. The J gene is TRBJ2-1, the V gene TRBV9; 11 nucleotides align to TRBD2. The CDR3 sequence is 17 residues long. Germline CDR1 reads SGDLS; CDR2 reads YYNGEE. The ends lost 4 bases at V and 7 bases at J; junction bases unmatched: 13.

This clonotype was counted ten times or more. The gene calls are TRBV9 and TRBJ1-6, with D perhaps TRBD1 (5 bases). CDR1 is SGDLS and CDR2 is YYNGEE in the germline V gene. The CDR3 spans 17 residues. The germline V and J ends were trimmed by 3 bases and 10 bases, with 23 bases remaining between them. The CDR3 DNA reads as TGTGCCAGCAGCGCCCGGATCGGTACCCCGGGGGAATCACCCCTCCACTTT. It translates to CASSARIGTPGESPLHF. The complete variable domain, with remaining parts taken from reference TRBV9 and TRBJ1-6, reads DSGVTQTPKHLITATGQRVTLRCSPRSGDLSVYWYQQSLDQGLQFLIQYYNGEERAKGNILERFSAQQFPDLHSELNLSSLELGDSALYFCASSARIGTPGESPLHFGNGTRLTVT.

This clonotype was observed at least ten times. The chain carries TRBV9 and TRBJ2-3, with 8 bases that match TRBD2. With 0 bases clipped from V and 6 bases from J, the junction kept 6 bases outside the gene matches. CDR3 length: 15 residues. The germline gives CDR1 SGDLS, CDR2 YYNGEE. CDR3 nucleotides: TGTGCCAGCAGCGTAGTAGCACTAGCGGTGGATACGCAGTATTTT. As protein: CASSVVALAVDTQYF.

This clonotype came up many times. The chain carries TRBV9 and TRBJ1-6, with D unresolved. There are 15 residues in the CDR3. Looked up from germline, CDR1 is SGDLS and CDR2 is YYNGEE. V gave up 0 bases and J gave up 8 bases, with 12 bases separating them. The CDR3 reads CASSVVAGEDSPLHF. CDR3 DNA sequence: TGTGCCAGCAGCGTAGTAGCTGGGGAGGATTCACCCCTCCACTTT. The variable domain in full, completed from reference TRBV9 and TRBJ1-6, reads DSGVTQTPKHLITATGQRVTLRCSPRSGDLSVYWYQQSLDQGLQFLIQYYNGEERAKGNILERFSAQQFPDLHSELNLSSLELGDSALYFCASSVVAGEDSPLHFGNGTRLTVT.